This T cell receptor (beta chain) was sequenced for a study of cytomegalovirus exposure and HLA in healthy donors. PCR involved 60 Vbeta and 13 Jbeta primers. Some clones are missing from TCRdb's copy, which holds only in-frame ones; the method was immunoSEQ multiplex PCR. The sample includes approximately 92,000 clones, approximately 80% of them seen just once. The CDR3 spans 14 residues. CDR1 is SGHTA, CDR2 FQGTGA, per germline. J lost 3 bases, V lost 5 bases, and 3 bases had no gene match. This chain links TRBV7-3 with TRBJ2-7; 11 nucleotides align to TRBD1. Sequenced: PBMCs. This sequence was found in a woman in her 70s in good health and CMV-seropositive. CDR3 residues: CASSQDRGLYEQYF. In DNA form, the CDR3 reads TGTGCCAGCAGCCAGGACAGGGGGCTCTACGAGCAGTACTTC.